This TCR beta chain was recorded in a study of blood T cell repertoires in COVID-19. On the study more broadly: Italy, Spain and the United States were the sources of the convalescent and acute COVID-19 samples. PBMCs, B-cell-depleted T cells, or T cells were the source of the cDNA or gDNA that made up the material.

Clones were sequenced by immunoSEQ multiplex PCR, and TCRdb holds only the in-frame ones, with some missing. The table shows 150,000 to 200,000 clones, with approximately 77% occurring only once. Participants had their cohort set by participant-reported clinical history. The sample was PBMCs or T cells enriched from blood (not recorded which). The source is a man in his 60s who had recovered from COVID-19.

In DNA form, the CDR3 reads TGTGCCAGCAGTTTATCGACAGGCTTTAGTCAGCCCCAGCATTTT. It encodes CASSLSTGFSQPQHF. The chain recombines TRBV6-5 with TRBJ1-5; D may be TRBD1 (6 bases). The CDR3 length is 15 residues. Trimming took 4 bases from V and 6 from J, leaving 16 bases between them. CDR1 is MNHEY and CDR2 is SVGAGI in the germline V gene.